This T cell receptor (beta chain) came from a study of blood T cell repertoires in COVID-19. Overall study context: COVID-19 samples, acute and convalescent, were from the United States, Italy and Spain. Sample material is recorded as cDNA or gDNA derived from T cells, B-cell-depleted T cells, or PBMCs.

The protocol was immunoSEQ multiplex PCR, while the TCRdb copy is restricted to in-frame clones and leaves out a portion. The sample lists around 250,000 clones, 65% to 85% occurring once. Germline loops: CDR1 MGHRA, CDR2 YSYEKL. Trimming removed 3 bases from V and 2 bases from J, with 11 bases in between. CDR3 size: 14 residues. Sequenced input: peripheral blood. The receptor was isolated from an older man with acute or convalescent COVID-19. J is TRBJ2-7 and V is TRBV4-1, with a weak D call TRBD2 (6 bases). CDR3 region: CASSQRDGPYEQYF. CDR3 nucleotide sequence: TGCGCCAGCAGCCAGCGGGACGGACCCTACGAGCAGTACTTC.